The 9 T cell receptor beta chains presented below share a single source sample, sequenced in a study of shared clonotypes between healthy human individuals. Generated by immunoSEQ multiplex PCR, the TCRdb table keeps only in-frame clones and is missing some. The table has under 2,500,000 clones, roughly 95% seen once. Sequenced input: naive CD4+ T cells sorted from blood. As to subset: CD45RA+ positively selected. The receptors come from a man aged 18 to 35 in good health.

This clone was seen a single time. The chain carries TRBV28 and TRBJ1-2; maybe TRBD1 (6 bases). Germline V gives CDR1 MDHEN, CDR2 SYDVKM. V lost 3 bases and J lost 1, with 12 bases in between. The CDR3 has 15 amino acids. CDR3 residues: CASSLGAGNNYGYTF. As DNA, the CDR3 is TGTGCCAGCAGTTTGGGGGCAGGCAATAACTATGGCTACACCTTC.

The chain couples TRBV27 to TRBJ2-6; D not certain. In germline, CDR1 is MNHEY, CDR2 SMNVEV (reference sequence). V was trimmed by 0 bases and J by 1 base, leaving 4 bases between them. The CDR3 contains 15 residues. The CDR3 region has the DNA TGTGCCAGCAGTTTATCACAATCTGGGGCCAACGTCCTGACTTTC. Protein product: CASSLSQSGANVLTF.

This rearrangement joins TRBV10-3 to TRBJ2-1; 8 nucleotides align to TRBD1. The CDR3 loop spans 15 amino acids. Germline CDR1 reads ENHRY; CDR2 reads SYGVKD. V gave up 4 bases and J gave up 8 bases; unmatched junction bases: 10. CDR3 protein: CAISGPGQEGYEQFF. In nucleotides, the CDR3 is TGTGCCATCAGTGGGCCGGGACAGGAGGGCTATGAGCAGTTCTTC.

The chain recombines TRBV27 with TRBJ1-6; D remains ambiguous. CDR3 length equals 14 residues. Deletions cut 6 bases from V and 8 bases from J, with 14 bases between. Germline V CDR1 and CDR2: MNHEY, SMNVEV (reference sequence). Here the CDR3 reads CASSARGGYSPLHF. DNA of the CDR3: TGTGCCAGCAGCGCCCGCGGCGGCTATTCACCCCTCCACTTT.

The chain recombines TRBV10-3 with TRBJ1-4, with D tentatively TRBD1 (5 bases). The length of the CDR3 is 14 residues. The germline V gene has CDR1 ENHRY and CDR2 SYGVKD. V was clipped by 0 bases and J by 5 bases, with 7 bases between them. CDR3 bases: TGTGCCATCAGTGAGTCCAACAGGAATGAAAAACTGTTTTTT. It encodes CAISESNRNEKLFF.

The CDR3 loop is CASSGTAGGVTYEQYF. The DNA of the CDR3 is TGTGCCAGCTCAGGGACGGCAGGGGGCGTCACCTACGAGCAGTACTTC. The chain has TRBV18 and TRBJ2-7, with 8 bases matching TRBD1. V lost 5 bases, J lost 2 bases, and 11 bases stayed unmatched. This CDR3 is 16 amino acids long. Germline lookup yields CDR1 KGHSH and CDR2 LQKENI.

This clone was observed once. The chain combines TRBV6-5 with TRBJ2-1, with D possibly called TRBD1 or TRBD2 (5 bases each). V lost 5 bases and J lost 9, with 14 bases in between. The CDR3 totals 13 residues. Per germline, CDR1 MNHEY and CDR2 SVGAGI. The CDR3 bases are TGTGCCAGCAGTCCCCTCGGGGCCAGTGAGCAGTTCTTC. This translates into CASSPLGASEQFF.

DNA for the CDR3: TGTGCCAGCAGCCCGCCAGGGGCCAGGAGCACTGAAGCTTTCTTT. It codes for CASSPPGARSTEAFF. The V call is TRBV28, the J call TRBJ1-1, with D tentatively TRBD1 (6 bases). The CDR3 contains 15 residues. Germline assignment: CDR1 MDHEN and CDR2 SYDVKM. The V gene lost 6 bases and the J gene lost 4 bases, with 18 bases spanning the gap.

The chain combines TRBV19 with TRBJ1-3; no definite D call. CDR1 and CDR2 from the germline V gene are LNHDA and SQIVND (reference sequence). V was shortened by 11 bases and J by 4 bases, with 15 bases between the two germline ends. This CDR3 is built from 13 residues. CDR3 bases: TGTGCCGCTGCAAACACCGGGGGAAACACCATATATTTT. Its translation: CAAANTGGNTIYF.